This T cell receptor beta chain was documented in a study of blood T cell repertoires in COVID-19. Looking at the study overall: Samples of COVID-19 (acute and convalescent) were obtained from the United States, Italy and Spain. PBMCs, B-cell-depleted T cells, or T cells provided the cDNA or gDNA that made up the material.

This clone occurred once. TCRdb keeps only in-frame clones here, not all; method: immunoSEQ multiplex PCR. The sample consists of about 200,000 clones, around 80% of them appearing once. CDR1 SGHRS and CDR2 YFSETQ come from the germline V gene. The ends were cut back, 1 base at V and 4 bases at J, with 8 bases in the middle. This CDR3 region has 13 residues. Sequencing input: peripheral blood. V usage is TRBV5-1 and J usage is TRBJ1-1, with a weak D call TRBD1 (6 bases). This receptor was identified in a woman in her sixties or seventies with acute or convalescent COVID-19. CDR3 in DNA: TGCGCCAGCAGCTTGACAGGGAGCACTGAAGCTTTCTTT. This translates into CASSLTGSTEAFF.